These 17 T cell receptor beta chains share one sample of origin, sequenced in a study of early T cells in non-severe SARS-CoV-2 infection. From the 5' RACE reads, TCRdb called clonotypes with MiXCR, one entry per CDR3 protein. The repertoire includes roughly 40,000 distinct CDR3 sequences, 4.5% to 5% of them detected once, and 4.5% to 6% sits in the top ten. Sequenced material: whole blood. The receptor source for this set is an adult who was a healthcare worker with PCR-confirmed SARS-CoV-2 infection or an uninfected control (not recorded which).

This clonotype showed up many times. The chain is built from TRBV7-2 and TRBJ2-5; D is unresolved. Between the trimmed V and J ends, which lost 1 base and 4 bases, there was a span of 4 bases. This CDR3 contains 12 residues. Germline CDR1 reads SGHTA; CDR2 reads FQGNSA. CDR3 amino acids: CASSLDIETQYF. CDR3 sequence (DNA): TGTGCCAGCAGCTTAGACATAGAGACCCAGTACTTC.

The chain recombines TRBV6-5 with TRBJ2-7; D is possibly TRBD1 (5 bases). The CDR3 has 15 residues. The germline V gene has CDR1 MNHEY and CDR2 SVGAGI. V was cut by 5 bases and J by 8 bases, with 22 bases left in between. In DNA form, the CDR3 reads TGTGCCAGCAGTCCCGGCCTAGGGGATCCTCCTAAGCAGTACTTC. Its protein is CASSPGLGDPPKQYF.

V is TRBV12-5 and J is TRBJ2-1; D not certain. CDR3 length equals 11 residues. Germline assignment: CDR1 LGHNT and CDR2 FRNRAP. V was pared by 4 bases and J by 5 bases, with 3 bases between. In DNA form, the CDR3 reads TGTGCTAGTGGTTATAACAATGAGCAGTTCTTC. Its translation is CASGYNNEQFF.

By share, this clonotype counts as medium-sized. The chain couples TRBV11-3 to TRBJ1-1, with TRBD1 matching 11 bases. The CDR3 spans 18 residues. The J segment lost 0 bases and the V segment lost 0 bases, leaving 6 bases of the junction unmatched. The germline CDR1 and CDR2 sequences are SGHNT and YENEEA. The DNA of the CDR3 is TGTGCCAGCAGCTTAGATGCCCCGGGACAGGGGGTGAACACTGAAGCTTTCTTT. Translation: CASSLDAPGQGVNTEAFF.

This clonotype was seen more than once but under ten times. The CDR3 region has the DNA TGTGCCAGCAATACGGGACTAGCCGCCTACGAGCAGTACTTC. It yields the protein CASNTGLAAYEQYF. V and J are TRBV6-1 and TRBJ2-7; 9 bases map to TRBD2. V trimming: 7 bases; J trimming: 2 bases; junction bases outside the gene matches: 6. Germline V gene sequence: CDR1 MNHNS, CDR2 SASEGT. The CDR3 consists of 14 residues.

The V gene is TRBV5-1, the J gene TRBJ2-7; 9 nucleotides align to TRBD1. CDR3 length: 14 amino acids. J lost 3 bases, V lost 0 bases, and 1 base had no gene match. The germline V gene has CDR1 SGHRS and CDR2 YFSETQ. CDR3 amino acids: CASSLEGQGYEQYF. The CDR3 region has the DNA TGCGCCAGCAGCTTGGAGGGACAGGGCTACGAGCAGTACTTC.

The sample holds many counts of this clonotype. This rearrangement joins TRBV6-6 to TRBJ1-4; tentatively, D is TRBD1 (6 bases). CDR3 size: 15 residues. Germline V gives CDR1 MNHNY, CDR2 SVGAGI (reference sequence). Trimming shortened V by 5 bases and J by 9 bases, and 19 bases separated the two germline ends. CDR3 amino acids: CASSRLRDTGKKLFF. CDR3 coding DNA: TGTGCCAGCAGTCGCCTCCGGGACACGGGGAAAAAACTGTTTTTT.

This clonotype was counted many times. The rearrangement uses TRBV7-6 and TRBJ2-1; D unresolved. The CDR3 has 13 residues. Germline V CDR1 and CDR2: SGHVS, FNYEAQ. Trimming pared 1 base from V and 2 bases from J, leaving 3 bases between. This CDR3 is CASSLGTYNEQFF. CDR3 nucleotide sequence: TGTGCCAGCAGCTTAGGTACCTACAATGAGCAGTTCTTC.

This clonotype was detected only a few times. This sequence joins TRBV20-1 and TRBJ2-7, with unresolved D. The CDR3 is 14 residues long. The germline gives CDR1 DFQATT, CDR2 SNEGSKA (reference sequence). V shed 5 bases and J shed 1 base, with 15 bases lying between them. The CDR3 protein is CSAVRADGSYEQYF. The CDR3 bases are TGCAGTGCTGTTCGGGCGGACGGTTCCTACGAGCAGTACTTC.

This clonotype was counted only a few times. The rearrangement links TRBV7-2 to TRBJ2-7; 7 nucleotides agree with TRBD2. The germline V gene encodes CDR1 SGHTA and CDR2 FQGNSA. V lost 1 base to trimming and J lost 3 bases; unmatched junction nucleotides: 6. CDR3 length equals 15 residues. The CDR3 bases are TGTGCCAGCAGCTTAGGTGCAGCGGGGTACTACGAGCAGTACTTC. It translates to CASSLGAAGYYEQYF.

In this sample, this clonotype turned up a few times. The chain combines TRBV20-1 with TRBJ2-2; D not resolved. V was cut by 1 base and J by 2 bases, with 5 bases left in between. CDR3 size: 13 residues. The germline gives CDR1 DFQATT, CDR2 SNEGSKA (reference sequence). CDR3 DNA sequence: TGCAGTGCTAGAGTCGGAAACACCGGGGAGCTGTTTTTT. This codes for CSARVGNTGELFF.

This clonotype was detected many times. The genes are TRBV27 and TRBJ1-1; unclear D gene. CDR1 and CDR2 from the germline V gene are MNHEY and SMNVEV (reference sequence). The CDR3 is made up of 13 amino acids. V lost 2 bases and J 0 bases, leaving 4 bases between the germline ends. The CDR3 DNA is TGTGCCAGCAGTTTAAGGATGAACACTGAAGCTTTCTTT. Its translation: CASSLRMNTEAFF.

The sample holds many counts of this clonotype. The V call is TRBV9, the J call TRBJ2-2; possible D gene TRBD2, 5 bases. There are 15 residues in the CDR3. Per the germline V gene, CDR1 is SGDLS and CDR2 is YYNGEE. Trimming stripped 4 bases from V and 5 bases from J, with 15 bases between. The CDR3 sequence is CASSPDGSGTGELFF. The CDR3 nucleotides are TGTGCCAGCAGCCCCGACGGTTCGGGGACCGGGGAGCTGTTTTTT.

V is TRBV30 and J is TRBJ2-2; D may correspond to TRBD1 or TRBD2 (5 bases each). The CDR3 runs to 14 residues. Germline V gene sequence: CDR1 GTSNPN, CDR2 SVGIG (reference sequence). The germline V and J ends were trimmed by 2 bases and 7 bases, with 14 bases remaining between them. CDR3 protein: CAWSPQGPFGELFF. DNA of the CDR3: TGTGCCTGGAGTCCGCAGGGACCATTCGGGGAGCTGTTTTTT.

This clonotype was detected only a few times. V gene TRBV29-1 combines with J gene TRBJ2-7; D is perhaps TRBD2 (7 bases). The germline V and J ends were trimmed by 4 bases and 1 base, with 17 bases remaining between them. The CDR3 has 15 amino acids. The V gene's germline CDR1 is SQVTM and CDR2 ANQGSEA. The CDR3 nucleotides read TGCAGCGTTGGGTCGGGGGGCCTTACTTCCTACGAGCAGTACTTC. This translates into CSVGSGGLTSYEQYF.

This clonotype appeared a few times. This chain uses TRBV7-2 with TRBJ1-6; D not resolved. Trimming took off 3 bases at V and 9 bases at J, with 15 bases between the two ends. This CDR3 is built from 15 residues. CDR1 and CDR2 (germline): SGHTA, FQGNSA. CDR3 in DNA: TGTGCCAGCAGCTTGGGTCCGAGGGTCGGTTCACCCCTCCACTTT. Translation: CASSLGPRVGSPLHF. The complete variable domain, with remaining parts taken from reference TRBV7-2 and TRBJ1-6, reads GAGVSQSPSNKVTEKGKDVELRCDPISGHTALYWYRQSLGQGLEFLIYFQGNSAPDKSGLPSDRFSAERTGGSVSTLTIQRTQQEDSAVYLCASSLGPRVGSPLHFGNGTRLTVT.

In this sample, this clonotype turned up a few times. The chain recombines TRBV6-2 or TRBV6-3 with TRBJ2-7, with D possibly matching TRBD2 (5 bases). Trimming took off 3 bases at V and 5 bases at J, with 8 bases between the two ends. This CDR3 spans 12 amino acids. Germline assignment: CDR1 MNHEY and CDR2 SVGEGT. The CDR3 DNA reads TGTGCCAGCAGTTATACTAGGAACGAGCAGTACTTC. Its protein product is CASSYTRNEQYF.